This TCR beta chain originates from a study of OX40 agonist ivuxolimab in advanced cancers. Study-wide context: Partial responses, seen in three patients, involved one hepatocellular carcinoma and two cutaneous melanomas.

Libraries were prepared by immunoSEQ multiplex PCR; TCRdb keeps only in-frame clonotypes and omits some of them. The table has nearly 80,000 clones, more than 85% seen once; the top ten hold approximately 7.7%. The CDR3 runs to 14 residues. Trimming cost V 6 bases and J 4 bases, with 13 bases left between them. Germline loops: CDR1 SGHNT, CDR2 YENEEA. The sequence derives from an adult with an advanced solid tumor such as melanoma, head and neck, liver or kidney cancer. The V gene is TRBV11-3, the J gene TRBJ2-1; tentatively, D is TRBD2 (7 bases). Sequenced here: CD4+ or CD8+ T cells sorted from blood, sampled in a trial of the OX40 agonist ivuxolimab. CDR3 amino acids: CASSGGGGYNEQFF. The CDR3 DNA reads as TGTGCCAGCAGTGGGGGAGGGGGTTACAATGAGCAGTTCTTC.